Below, 4 T cell receptor beta chains from the same sample are listed, as sequenced in a study of cytomegalovirus exposure and HLA in healthy donors. 60 Vbeta and 13 Jbeta primers were used in PCR. Some clones are missing from TCRdb's copy, which holds only in-frame ones; the method was immunoSEQ multiplex PCR. The data show approximately 140,000 clones, just under 65% seen once. Sequencing used PBMCs. These receptors all come from an older woman in good health and CMV-seropositive.

The chain combines TRBV7-3 with TRBJ2-2; 8 bases line up with TRBD1. The CDR3 totals 15 residues. The germline gives CDR1 SGHTA, CDR2 FQGTGA. The V segment lost 5 bases and the J segment 6 bases; nucleotides outside the gene matches: 8. The DNA of the CDR3 is TGTGCCAGCAGCCCCGGACAGGGTGGGGCCGGGGAGCTGTTTTTT. Its translation: CASSPGQGGAGELFF.

On this clone: One end of the junction does not line up with germline, which may come from a read error. The chain uses TRBV29-1 and TRBJ2-7; tentatively, D is TRBD2 (6 bases). Germline V CDR1 and CDR2: SQVTM, ANQGSEA. The CDR3 length is 14 residues. The CDR3 sequence: CSVLGDSTSNEQYF. The CDR3 DNA is TGCAGCGTTCTTGGGGACTCAACCTCCAACGAGCAGTACTTC.

This rearrangement joins TRBV5-1 to TRBJ2-1, with 9 nucleotides matching TRBD2. This CDR3 spans 20 amino acids. Losses at the gene ends were 0 bases for V and 3 bases for J; bases not matched to a gene: 16. The germline V gene has CDR1 SGHRS and CDR2 YFSETQ. The CDR3 sequence is CASSLAGGASGAPSYNEQFF. CDR3 bases: TGCGCCAGCAGCTTGGCTGGTGGGGCTAGCGGGGCCCCTAGCTACAATGAGCAGTTCTTC.

The chain carries TRBV14 and TRBJ2-1; D might be TRBD1 (7 bases). The germline V gene has CDR1 SGHDN and CDR2 FVKESK. CDR3 length equals 15 residues. The V end lost 4 bases, the J end lost 4 bases, and 14 bases lay between the germline ends. The CDR3: CASSPHRGGYNEQFF. CDR3 DNA sequence: TGTGCCAGCAGCCCGCACAGGGGAGGATACAATGAGCAGTTCTTC.